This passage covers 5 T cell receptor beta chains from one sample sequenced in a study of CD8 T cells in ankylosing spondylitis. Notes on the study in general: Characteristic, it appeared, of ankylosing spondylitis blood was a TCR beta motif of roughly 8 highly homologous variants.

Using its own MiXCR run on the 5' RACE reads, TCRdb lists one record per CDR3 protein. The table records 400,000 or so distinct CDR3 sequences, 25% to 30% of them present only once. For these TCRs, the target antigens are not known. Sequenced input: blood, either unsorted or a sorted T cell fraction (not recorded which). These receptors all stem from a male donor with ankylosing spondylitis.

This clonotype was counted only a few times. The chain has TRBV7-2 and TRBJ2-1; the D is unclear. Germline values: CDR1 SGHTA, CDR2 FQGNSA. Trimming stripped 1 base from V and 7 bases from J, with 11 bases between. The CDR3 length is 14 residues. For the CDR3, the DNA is TGTGCCAGCAGCTTAGGCCCCACCAGGAATGAGCAGTTCTTC. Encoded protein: CASSLGPTRNEQFF.

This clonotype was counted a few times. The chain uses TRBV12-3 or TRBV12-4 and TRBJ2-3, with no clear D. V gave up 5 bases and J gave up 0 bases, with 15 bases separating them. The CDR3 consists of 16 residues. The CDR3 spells CASSTQTTPSTDTQYF. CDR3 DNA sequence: TGTGCCAGCAGTACCCAGACAACACCTAGCACAGATACGCAGTATTTT.

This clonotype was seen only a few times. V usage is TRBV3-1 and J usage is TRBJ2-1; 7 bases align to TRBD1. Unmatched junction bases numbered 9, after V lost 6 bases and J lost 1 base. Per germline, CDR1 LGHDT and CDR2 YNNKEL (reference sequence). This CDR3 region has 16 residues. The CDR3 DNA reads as TGTGCCAGCAGTACCAACAGGGGCGAATCCTACAATGAGCAGTTCTTC. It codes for CASSTNRGESYNEQFF.

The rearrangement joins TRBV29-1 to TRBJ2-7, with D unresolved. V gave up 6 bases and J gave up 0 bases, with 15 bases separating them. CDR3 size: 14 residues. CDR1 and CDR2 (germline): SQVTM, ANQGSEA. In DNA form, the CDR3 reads TGCAGCGTCTCAGCCTCCGTAAGCTCCTACGAGCAGTACTTC. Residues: CSVSASVSSYEQYF.

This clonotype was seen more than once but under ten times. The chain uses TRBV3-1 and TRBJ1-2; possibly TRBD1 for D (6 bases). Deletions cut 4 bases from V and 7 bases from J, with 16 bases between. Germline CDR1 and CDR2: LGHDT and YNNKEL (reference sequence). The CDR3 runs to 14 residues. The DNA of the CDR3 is TGTGCCAGCAGCCGGAACCGGGACACGGGTGGCTACACCTTC. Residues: CASSRNRDTGGYTF. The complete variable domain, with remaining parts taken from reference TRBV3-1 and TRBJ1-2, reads DTAVSQTPKYLVTQMGNDKSIKCEQNLGHDTMYWYKQDSKKFLKIMFSYNNKELIINETVPNRFSPKSPDKAHLNLHINSLELGDSAVYFCASSRNRDTGGYTFGSGTRLTVV.